This T cell receptor beta chain was observed in a study of identical twins. Per the germline V gene, CDR1 is ENHRY and CDR2 is SYGVKD. The CDR3 totals 14 residues. V lost 5 bases, J lost 2 bases, and 12 bases lay in between. Overall study results and limits: The abundant beta clonotypes from cord blood had fewer insertions, and memory repertoires had none of this.

One entry per CDR3 protein, called by TCRdb with MiXCR from the 5' RACE reads. This table has roughly 750,000 distinct CDR3 sequences, 21% appearing once. Concerning this clonotype itself: Its antigen is not identified.

The data also belong to a second study, concerning T cells expressing NK-cell markers. That source adds: Only alpha-beta TCR T cells were sorted in several experiments, using an anti-gamma-delta TCR antibody. These clonotypes also led the CD3+CD56-NKG2C+ fraction in several donors. Uncertainty persisted over the HCMV specificity of expanded NKG2C+ T cell clones.

The TCR comes from a woman aged 18-29 years in good health. The chain carries TRBV10-3 and TRBJ2-5; maybe TRBD2 (6 bases). The sample was PBMCs. The CDR3 spells CAISSGVRQETQYF. The CDR3 region has the DNA TGTGCCATCAGTTCGGGGGTGCGACAAGAGACCCAGTACTTC.